These 4 T cell receptor beta chains were all obtained from the same sample, sequenced in a study of cytomegalovirus exposure and HLA in healthy donors. Use of 60 Vbeta and 13 Jbeta primers characterized the PCR. Profiling relied on immunoSEQ multiplex PCR, and the TCRdb table lists in-frame clones only, not all of them. The ten most abundant clones cover roughly 5% of a sample with approximately 70,000 clones. The sequencing sample was made of PBMCs. These receptors came from a woman between 40 and 50 years old in good health and CMV-seropositive.

The CDR3 spells CASSSGVQAFF. CDR3 DNA sequence: TGTGCCAGCAGCTCGGGAGTTCAGGCGTTCTTC. J is TRBJ2-1 and V is TRBV5-4; D perhaps matches TRBD2 (6 bases). Trimming cost V 3 bases and J 15 bases, with 13 bases left between them. The CDR3 length is 11 residues. Germline assignment: CDR1 SGHNT and CDR2 YYREEE (reference sequence).

The CDR3 DNA is TGTGCCAGCGGTGGGCTGTACGAGCAGTACTTC. Amino acids: CASGGLYEQYF. This chain connects TRBV28 to TRBJ2-7, with D hard to call. This CDR3 comprises 11 residues. The V and J ends lost 8 bases and 4 bases respectively, with 9 bases between them. The germline V gene has CDR1 MDHEN and CDR2 SYDVKM.

This chain uses TRBV9 with TRBJ1-5, with a tentative D call TRBD1 (5 bases). Germline CDR1 is SGDLS and CDR2 is YYNGEE. CDR3 length: 15 amino acids. V lost 0 bases to trimming and J lost 5 bases, with 12 bases between them. The CDR3 loop is CASSVGGGWDQPQHF. The DNA of the CDR3 is TGTGCCAGCAGCGTAGGCGGGGGTTGGGATCAGCCCCAGCATTTT.

V usage is TRBV2 and J usage is TRBJ2-7; D uncertain. Germline assignment: CDR1 SNHLY and CDR2 FYNNEI. CDR3 length: 14 amino acids. Trimming removed 7 bases from V and 0 bases from J, with 13 bases in between. The chain's CDR3 is CASIESPYSYEQYF. CDR3 bases: TGTGCCAGCATCGAGAGCCCTTACTCCTACGAGCAGTACTTC.